Listed below are T cell receptor beta chains from one sample, sequenced in a study of blood T cell repertoires in COVID-19. Produced via immunoSEQ multiplex PCR; TCRdb's table is partial and in-frame only. The data show 290,000 or so clones, about 87% seen once. Sequences were obtained from peripheral blood. These receptors came from a man between 65 and 85 years old with acute or convalescent COVID-19. Each CDR3 is given with its conserved first and last residue. The D gene is left open where the match is weak. Clone size appears in some rows only: once, few, many, or a class for an expanded clone.

size: NA; V: TRBV7-2; J: TRBJ2-1; D: NA; DNA: TGTGCCAGCAGCTTACGGGGCTACAATGAGCAGTTCTTC; CDR3: CASSLRGYNEQFF
size: once; V: TRBV5-1; J: TRBJ2-1; D: TRBD2; DNA: TGCGCCAGCAGCCGTACTACTAGCGGGGGCTACAATGAGCAGTTCTTC; CDR3: CASSRTTSGGYNEQFF
size: NA; V: TRBV3-1/TRBV3-2; J: TRBJ1-1; D: NA; DNA: TGTGCCAGCAGCCAATCCCCACAGATAGCTTTCTTT; CDR3: CASSQSPQIAFF
size: NA; V: TRBV2; J: TRBJ1-3; D: NA; DNA: TGTGCCAGCAGTCGGATGGGGCCACAATCTGGAAACACCATATATTTT; CDR3: CASSRMGPQSGNTIYF
size: NA; V: TRBV6-2/TRBV6-3; J: TRBJ1-5; D: NA; DNA: TGTGCCAGCAGTTCGTTCCGTAGCAATCAGCCCCAGCATTTT; CDR3: CASSSFRSNQPQHF
size: NA; V: TRBV7-9; J: TRBJ2-7; D: TRBD1; DNA: TGTGCCAGCAGCTGGGACAGACCCTCCTACGAGCAGTACTTC; CDR3: CASSWDRPSYEQYF
size: NA; V: TRBV6-5; J: TRBJ2-5; D: TRBD1; DNA: TGTGCCAGCGGAGGACAGGGTATAGAGACCCAGTACTTC; CDR3: CASGGQGIETQYF
size: NA; V: TRBV28; J: TRBJ1-2; D: TRBD1; DNA: TGTGCCAGCAGTTTGGAGGGACAGGGTCGGGGCTACACCTTC; CDR3: CASSLEGQGRGYTF
size: few; V: TRBV24-1; J: TRBJ1-2; D: TRBD1; DNA: TGTGCCACCAGTGATACCGGGACAGGGACTTCCAATGGCTACACCTTC; CDR3: CATSDTGTGTSNGYTF
size: NA; V: TRBV7-2; J: TRBJ2-1; D: NA; DNA: TGTGCCAGCAGCTTAACGGGAGCCCCGGGTGAGCAGTTCTTC; CDR3: CASSLTGAPGEQFF
size: NA; V: TRBV5-1; J: TRBJ1-5; D: NA; DNA: TGCGCCAGCAGCTTGGAGGGAGGGAGTCAGCCCCAGCATTTT; CDR3: CASSLEGGSQPQHF
size: NA; V: TRBV4-2; J: TRBJ1-3; D: NA; DNA: TGTGCCAGCAGCCAGGCTCTGACTGGAAACACCATATATTTT; CDR3: CASSQALTGNTIYF
size: NA; V: TRBV4-3; J: TRBJ2-2; D: TRBD1; DNA: TGCGCCAGCAGCCAAGGTGCAGGGGGAAACACCGGGGAGCTGTTTTTT; CDR3: CASSQGAGGNTGELFF
size: once; V: TRBV4-2; J: TRBJ2-3; D: TRBD2; DNA: TGTGCCAGCAGCCGGCAGACCGGGACTAGCGGGGGGATCACAGATACGCAGTATTTT; CDR3: CASSRQTGTSGGITDTQYF
size: NA; V: TRBV19; J: TRBJ1-1; D: NA; DNA: TGTGCCAGTAGTAAAAGGGCTGGGGACTCTGAAGCTTTCTTT; CDR3: CASSKRAGDSEAFF
size: once; V: TRBV19; J: TRBJ2-1; D: TRBD2; DNA: TGTGCCAGTAGCTTAGCGGGAGGGCAATACAATGAGCAGTTCTTC; CDR3: CASSLAGGQYNEQFF
size: NA; V: TRBV29-1; J: TRBJ1-3; D: TRBD1; DNA: TGCAGCGCCGGACCCGGACAGGGGAGGAACACCATATATTTT; CDR3: CSAGPGQGRNTIYF
size: few; V: TRBV28; J: TRBJ2-7; D: NA; DNA: TGTGCCAGCAGTCGGGGGAACTACGAGCAGTACTTC; CDR3: CASSRGNYEQYF
size: NA; V: TRBV7-3; J: TRBJ1-2; D: NA; DNA: TGTGCCAGCAGCTTAACGTCCCGGGGAGGGTTGGATGGCTACACCTTC; CDR3: CASSLTSRGGLDGYTF
size: NA; V: TRBV5-4; J: TRBJ2-7; D: NA; DNA: TGTGCCAGCAAGTTACGGGAAAGGTCCTACGAGCAGTACTTC; CDR3: CASKLRERSYEQYF
size: NA; V: TRBV28; J: TRBJ1-5; D: NA; DNA: TGTGCCAGCAGCTTGGCGGGTCAGCCCCAGCATTTT; CDR3: CASSLAGQPQHF
size: NA; V: TRBV11-2; J: TRBJ2-4; D: TRBD2; DNA: TGTGCCAGCAGCTTAGTCGTCGGCGGGGGGTTTAACATTCAGTACTTC; CDR3: CASSLVVGGGFNIQYF
size: once; V: TRBV2; J: TRBJ1-4; D: NA; DNA: TGTGCCAGCAAGTTGGACAGCTATAATGAAAAACTGTTTTTT; CDR3: CASKLDSYNEKLFF
size: NA; V: TRBV5-1; J: TRBJ2-2; D: NA; DNA: TGCGCCAGCAGCTCGGCGGAACCCGGAACCGGGGAGCTGTTTTTT; CDR3: CASSSAEPGTGELFF
size: NA; V: TRBV6-5; J: TRBJ1-6; D: NA; DNA: TGTGCCAGCAGGGAGGTTATGAATTCACCCCTCCACTTT; CDR3: CASREVMNSPLHF
size: NA; V: TRBV7-2; J: TRBJ2-5; D: TRBD2; DNA: TGTGCCAGCAGCTTAGTAGTTCGAGCGGGAGGGCAAGAGACCCAGTACTTC; CDR3: CASSLVVRAGGQETQYF
size: NA; V: TRBV28; J: TRBJ2-2; D: NA; DNA: TGTGCCAGCAGTTTACTTGCTAGCTTGGGGAAAGGTTGGTCCGGGGAGCTGTTTTTT; CDR3: CASSLLASLGKGWSGELFF
size: NA; V: TRBV21-1; J: TRBJ2-3; D: NA; DNA: TGTGCCAGCAAGGGACTAACAGATACGCAGTATTTT; CDR3: CASKGLTDTQYF
size: once; V: TRBV5-4; J: TRBJ1-2; D: TRBD1; DNA: TGTGCCAGCAGCCAGGGACAGGGGGCAGTTGGCTACACCTTC; CDR3: CASSQGQGAVGYTF
size: few; V: TRBV5-1; J: TRBJ2-7; D: TRBD1; DNA: TGCGCCAGCAGCTATTACCTAGGGACAGGGGTGATCTACGAGCAGTACTTC; CDR3: CASSYYLGTGVIYEQYF
size: NA; V: TRBV5-1; J: TRBJ1-1; D: NA; DNA: TGCGCCAGCAGCTCCCAAAACATGAACACTGAAGCTTTCTTT; CDR3: CASSSQNMNTEAFF
size: NA; V: TRBV19; J: TRBJ1-2; D: NA; DNA: TGTGCCAGTAGTATGGGAGGTTATTATGGCTACACCTTC; CDR3: CASSMGGYYGYTF
size: NA; V: TRBV14; J: TRBJ1-4; D: NA; DNA: TGTGCCAGCAGCCAAGTCGGGGGGAGTGGTGAAAAACTGTTTTTT; CDR3: CASSQVGGSGEKLFF
size: NA; V: TRBV11-2; J: TRBJ2-5; D: TRBD2; DNA: TGTGCCAGCAGCTTAAGGCTAGCGGGGGAGCAAGAGACCCAGTACTTC; CDR3: CASSLRLAGEQETQYF
size: NA; V: TRBV10-2; J: TRBJ2-3; D: NA; DNA: TGCGCCAGCAGTCAGCGGGCCAGTGCGGATACGCAGTATTTT; CDR3: CASSQRASADTQYF
size: NA; V: TRBV19; J: TRBJ1-5; D: NA; DNA: TGTGCCAGTAGTTCCAGGACAAGCAATCAGCCCCAGCATTTT; CDR3: CASSSRTSNQPQHF
size: NA; V: TRBV5-1; J: TRBJ2-5; D: TRBD1; DNA: TGCGCCAGCACTGAATGGGACAGGGCCCAAGAGACCCAGTACTTC; CDR3: CASTEWDRAQETQYF
size: NA; V: TRBV12-2; J: TRBJ2-2; D: NA; DNA: TGTGCAAGTCGCTTAGCGTCGTCGTACACCGGGGAGCTGTTTTTT; CDR3: CASRLASSYTGELFF
size: NA; V: TRBV19; J: TRBJ2-2; D: NA; DNA: TGTGCCCAAGACAGTGTTGGGACCGGGGAGCTGTTTTTT; CDR3: CAQDSVGTGELFF
size: NA; V: TRBV7-2; J: TRBJ2-1; D: TRBD1; DNA: TGTGCCAGCAGTCCTATGACAGGGAGAGGGCGTCACAATGAGCAGTTCTTC; CDR3: CASSPMTGRGRHNEQFF
size: NA; V: TRBV18; J: TRBJ1-1; D: NA; DNA: TGTGCCAGCTCACGACTCGACAGTTTGGCTCGGACTGAAGCTTTCTTT; CDR3: CASSRLDSLARTEAFF
size: NA; V: TRBV11-3; J: TRBJ1-1; D: NA; DNA: TGTGCCAGCAGCTTAGAGAGAGGCACTGAAGCTTTCTTT; CDR3: CASSLERGTEAFF
size: NA; V: TRBV28; J: TRBJ2-7; D: NA; DNA: TGTGCCAGCACCTCGGGCGGTGGGAGCTCCTACGAGCAGTACTTC; CDR3: CASTSGGGSSYEQYF
size: NA; V: TRBV15; J: TRBJ2-1; D: NA; DNA: TGTGCCACCAGCGGTTCAGGTTACAATGAGCAGTTCTTC; CDR3: CATSGSGYNEQFF
size: few; V: TRBV14; J: TRBJ1-4; D: NA; DNA: TGTGCCAGCAGCCAAGATTCAGGGGCTGAAAAACTGTTTTTT; CDR3: CASSQDSGAEKLFF
size: NA; V: TRBV4-1; J: TRBJ2-5; D: TRBD2; DNA: TGCGCCAGCAGCCAAGATGCCCTGCGGGGGCAAGAGACCCAGTACTTC; CDR3: CASSQDALRGQETQYF
size: NA; V: TRBV28; J: TRBJ1-1; D: NA; DNA: TGTGCCAGCAGTCCCGAACAGGGCTATAGTGTTGAAGCTTTCTTT; CDR3: CASSPEQGYSVEAFF
size: NA; V: TRBV6-5; J: TRBJ1-1; D: NA; DNA: TGTGCCAGCAGTTACTCTTGGCGGGGGAGTACTGAAGCTTTCTTT; CDR3: CASSYSWRGSTEAFF
size: few; V: TRBV7-3; J: TRBJ2-7; D: TRBD1; DNA: TGTGCCAGCAGCTCCTCGGGTGGACAGGATTACGAGCAGTACTTC; CDR3: CASSSSGGQDYEQYF
size: NA; V: TRBV5-1; J: TRBJ2-3; D: NA; DNA: TGCGCCAGCAGCATACAGGGTAGGACAGATACGCAGTATTTT; CDR3: CASSIQGRTDTQYF